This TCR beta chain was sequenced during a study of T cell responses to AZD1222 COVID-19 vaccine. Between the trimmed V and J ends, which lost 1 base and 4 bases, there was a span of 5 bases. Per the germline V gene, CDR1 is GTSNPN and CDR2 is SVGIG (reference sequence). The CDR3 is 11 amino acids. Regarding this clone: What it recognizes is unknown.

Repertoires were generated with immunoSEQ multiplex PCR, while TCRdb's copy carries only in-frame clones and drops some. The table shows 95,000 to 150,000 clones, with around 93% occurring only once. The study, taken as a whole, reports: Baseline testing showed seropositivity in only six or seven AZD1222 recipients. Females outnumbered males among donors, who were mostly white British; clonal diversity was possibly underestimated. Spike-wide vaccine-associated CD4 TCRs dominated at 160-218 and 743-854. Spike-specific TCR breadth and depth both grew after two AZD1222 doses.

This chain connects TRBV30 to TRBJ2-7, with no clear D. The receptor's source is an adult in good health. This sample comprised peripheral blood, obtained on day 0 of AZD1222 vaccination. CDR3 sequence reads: CAWSGGYEQYF. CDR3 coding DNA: TGTGCCTGGAGTGGTGGATACGAGCAGTACTTC.